The 6 T cell receptor beta chains listed next were all sequenced from one sample in a study of T-cell reconstitution after alpha-beta-depleted transplantation in children. It was with unique molecular identifiers that the TCRbeta library was prepared. One entry per CDR3 protein, called by TCRdb with MiXCR from the PCR reads. Of 230,000 or so distinct CDR3 sequences listed, more than 10% are singletons. Material: PBMCs from the stem cell graft donor, obtained from the stem cell graft. These receptors all come from a human donor who donated a stem cell graft to a child with acute lymphoblastic leukemia.

This clonotype was counted many times. V usage is TRBV2 and J usage is TRBJ2-2, with TRBD2 identical over 9 bases. The V segment lost 6 bases and the J segment 8 bases; nucleotides outside the gene matches: 7. Germline lookup yields CDR1 SNHLY and CDR2 FYNNEI. CDR3 length equals 14 residues. This chain's CDR3 is CASRPGLASGELFF. The CDR3 bases are TGTGCCAGCAGGCCGGGACTAGCATCGGGGGAGCTGTTTTTT.

This clonotype was observed at least ten times. This chain joins TRBV30 and TRBJ1-1; D is perhaps TRBD1 (6 bases). There are 14 residues in the CDR3. CDR1 GTSNPN and CDR2 SVGIG come from the germline V gene (reference sequence). V shed 2 bases and J shed 3 bases, with 13 bases lying between them. CDR3 DNA: TGTGCCTGGAGTCACGGGACATATGACACTGAAGCTTTCTTT. Its protein product is CAWSHGTYDTEAFF.

This clonotype appeared many times. This chain connects TRBV9 to TRBJ2-5; the match to TRBD1 covers 9 bases. This CDR3 is 14 amino acids long. The germline CDR1 and CDR2 sequences are SGDLS and YYNGEE. The V segment lost 3 bases and the J segment 6 bases; nucleotides outside the gene matches: 6. The CDR3, as DNA: TGTGCCAGCAGCGCCGGGACAGGGCGGAAGACCCAGTACTTC. Translated, it gives CASSAGTGRKTQYF.

At least ten counts were recorded for this clonotype. The chain is built from TRBV25-1 and TRBJ2-5; TRBD1 or TRBD2 may be the D gene (5 bases each). This CDR3 comprises 16 residues. Looked up from germline, CDR1 is MGHDK and CDR2 is SYGVNS. V was trimmed by 5 bases and J by 5 bases, leaving 21 bases between them. CDR3 region: CASSTPHGTVYETQYF. The DNA of the CDR3 is TGTGCCAGCAGTACTCCGCACGGGACGGTGTACGAGACCCAGTACTTC. Based on the CDR3 plus reference TRBV25-1 and TRBJ2-5, the full variable domain is EADIYQTPRYLVIGTGKKITLECSQTMGHDKMYWYQQDPGMELHLIHYSYGVNSTEKGDLSSESTVSRIRTEHFPLTLESARPSHTSQYLCASSTPHGTVYETQYFGPGTRLLVL.

Comments on this clonotype: One base away lies a much larger clone, so this may be a sequencing read error. The chain uses TRBV5-5 and TRBJ1-1, with a tentative D call TRBD1 (6 bases). CDR1 is SGHKS, CDR2 YYEKEE, per germline (reference sequence). The CDR3 totals 13 residues. CDR3 amino acids: CAGSRTANTEAFF. CDR3 nucleotides: TGTGCCGGCAGCAGGACAGCGAACACTGAAGCTTTCTTT.

This clonotype was detected many times. This rearrangement joins TRBV7-2 to TRBJ1-2; the D gene is possibly TRBD1 (5 bases). The CDR3 consists of 15 residues. Deletions cut 1 base from V and 8 bases from J, with 17 bases between. Germline lookup yields CDR1 SGHTA and CDR2 FQGNSA. The CDR3 region has the DNA TGTGCCAGCAGCTTAGAAAGGGCAGGGTTCGTGGGCTACACCTTC. Translated, it gives CASSLERAGFVGYTF.